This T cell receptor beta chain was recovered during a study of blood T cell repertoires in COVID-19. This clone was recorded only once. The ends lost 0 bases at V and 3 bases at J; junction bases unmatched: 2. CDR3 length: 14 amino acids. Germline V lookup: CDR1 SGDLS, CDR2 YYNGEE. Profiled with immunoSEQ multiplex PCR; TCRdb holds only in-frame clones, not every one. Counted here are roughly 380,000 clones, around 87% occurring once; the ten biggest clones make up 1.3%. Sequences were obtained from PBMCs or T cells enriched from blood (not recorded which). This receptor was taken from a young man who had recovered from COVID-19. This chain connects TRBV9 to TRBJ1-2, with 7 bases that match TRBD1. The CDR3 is CASSVGGTDYGYTF. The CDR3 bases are TGTGCCAGCAGCGTAGGGGGGACAGACTATGGCTACACCTTC.